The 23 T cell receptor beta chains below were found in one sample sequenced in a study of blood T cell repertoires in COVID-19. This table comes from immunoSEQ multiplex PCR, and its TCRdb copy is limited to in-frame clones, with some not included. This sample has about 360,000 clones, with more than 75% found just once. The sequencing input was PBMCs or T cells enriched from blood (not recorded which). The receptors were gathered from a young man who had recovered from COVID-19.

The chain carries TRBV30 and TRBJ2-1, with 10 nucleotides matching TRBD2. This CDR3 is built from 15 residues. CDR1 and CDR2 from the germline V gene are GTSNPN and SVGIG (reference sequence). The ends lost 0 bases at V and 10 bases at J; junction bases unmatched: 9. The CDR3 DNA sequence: TGTGCCTGGAGTGTACAAAGCGGGGGGGCGTGGGAGCAGTTCTTC. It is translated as CAWSVQSGGAWEQFF.

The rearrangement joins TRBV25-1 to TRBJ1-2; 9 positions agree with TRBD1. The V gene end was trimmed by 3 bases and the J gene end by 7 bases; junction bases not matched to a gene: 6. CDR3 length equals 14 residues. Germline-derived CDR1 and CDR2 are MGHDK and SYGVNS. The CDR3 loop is CASSDPGQGFGYTF. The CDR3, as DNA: TGTGCCAGCAGTGACCCCGGACAGGGGTTTGGCTACACCTTC.

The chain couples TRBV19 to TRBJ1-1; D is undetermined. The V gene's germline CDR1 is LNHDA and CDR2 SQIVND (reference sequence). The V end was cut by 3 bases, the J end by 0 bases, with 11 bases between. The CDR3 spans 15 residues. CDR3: CASSIGTAMNTEAFF. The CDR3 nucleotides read TGTGCCAGTAGTATCGGTACTGCTATGAACACTGAAGCTTTCTTT.

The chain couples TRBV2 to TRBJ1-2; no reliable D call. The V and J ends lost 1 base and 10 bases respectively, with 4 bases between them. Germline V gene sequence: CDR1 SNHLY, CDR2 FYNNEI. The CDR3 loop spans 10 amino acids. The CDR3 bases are TGTGCCAGCAGTGAAGTGGCCTACACCTTC. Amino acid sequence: CASSEVAYTF.

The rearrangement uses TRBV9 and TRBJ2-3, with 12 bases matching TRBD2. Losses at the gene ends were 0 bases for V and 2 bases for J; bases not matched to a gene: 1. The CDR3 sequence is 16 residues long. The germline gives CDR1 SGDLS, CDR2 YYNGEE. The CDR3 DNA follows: TGTGCCAGCAGCGTAGGGACTAGCGGGGTCACAGATACGCAGTATTTT. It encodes CASSVGTSGVTDTQYF. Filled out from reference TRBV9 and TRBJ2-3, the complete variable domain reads DSGVTQTPKHLITATGQRVTLRCSPRSGDLSVYWYQQSLDQGLQFLIQYYNGEERAKGNILERFSAQQFPDLHSELNLSSLELGDSALYFCASSVGTSGVTDTQYFGPGTRLTVL.

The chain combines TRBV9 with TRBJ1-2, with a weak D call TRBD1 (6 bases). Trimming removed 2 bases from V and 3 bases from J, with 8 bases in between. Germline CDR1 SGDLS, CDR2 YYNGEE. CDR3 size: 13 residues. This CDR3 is CASSVRTDYGYTF. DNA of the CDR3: TGTGCCAGCAGCGTCCGGACAGACTATGGCTACACCTTC.

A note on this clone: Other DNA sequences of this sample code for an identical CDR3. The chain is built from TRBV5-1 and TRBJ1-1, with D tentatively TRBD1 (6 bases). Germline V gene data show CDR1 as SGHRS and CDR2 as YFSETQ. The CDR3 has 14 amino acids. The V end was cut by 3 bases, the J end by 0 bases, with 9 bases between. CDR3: CASSSGQLNTEAFF. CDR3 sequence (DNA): TGCGCCAGCAGCTCAGGACAGTTGAACACTGAAGCTTTCTTT.

CDR3 loop: CASSRITVDYGYTF. The CDR3 DNA reads TGTGCCAGCAGCCGAATAACAGTAGACTATGGCTACACCTTC. The rearrangement links TRBV7-9 to TRBJ1-2; D gene uncertain. The CDR3 has 14 amino acids. Germline loops: CDR1 SEHNR, CDR2 FQNEAQ (reference sequence). V lost 5 bases and J 3 bases, leaving 13 bases between the germline ends.

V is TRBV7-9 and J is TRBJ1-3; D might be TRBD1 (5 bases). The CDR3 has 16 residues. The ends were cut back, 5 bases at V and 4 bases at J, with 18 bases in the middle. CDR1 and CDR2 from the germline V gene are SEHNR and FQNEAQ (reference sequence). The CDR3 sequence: CASSPPGSHFGNTIYF. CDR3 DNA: TGTGCCAGCAGCCCCCCAGGGTCCCATTTCGGAAACACCATATATTTT.

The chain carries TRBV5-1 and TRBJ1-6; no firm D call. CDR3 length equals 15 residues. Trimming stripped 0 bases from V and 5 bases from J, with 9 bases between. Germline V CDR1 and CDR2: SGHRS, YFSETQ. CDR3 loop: CASSLVVSDNSPLHF. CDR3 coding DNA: TGCGCCAGCAGCTTGGTGGTTTCGGATAATTCACCCCTCCACTTT.

CDR3 region: CASSEAGGDTQYF. DNA for the CDR3: TGCGCCAGCAGTGAGGCGGGTGGCGATACGCAGTATTTT. V usage is TRBV10-2 and J usage is TRBJ2-3; D might be TRBD2 (5 bases). Trimming pared 2 bases from V and 6 bases from J, leaving 9 bases between. This CDR3 is built from 13 residues. Germline assignment: CDR1 WSHSY and CDR2 SAAADI.

CDR3 in amino acids: CASSARDSPNTGELFF. In DNA form, the CDR3 reads TGTGCCAGCAGCGCCCGGGACTCACCGAACACCGGGGAGCTGTTTTTT. The chain combines TRBV9 with TRBJ2-2, with D perhaps matching TRBD2 (6 bases). The CDR3 is 16 amino acids. The germline V and J ends were trimmed by 3 bases and 0 bases, with 12 bases remaining between them. Germline CDR1 SGDLS, CDR2 YYNGEE.

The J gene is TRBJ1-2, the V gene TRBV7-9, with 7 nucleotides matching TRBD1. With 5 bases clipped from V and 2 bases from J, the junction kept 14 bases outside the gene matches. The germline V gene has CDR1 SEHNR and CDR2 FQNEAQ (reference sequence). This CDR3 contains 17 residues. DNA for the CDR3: TGTGCCAGCAGCATACCGACAGGGAAGGGGGACAACTATGGCTACACCTTC. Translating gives CASSIPTGKGDNYGYTF. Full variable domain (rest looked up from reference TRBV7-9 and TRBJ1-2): DTGVSQNPRHKITKRGQNVTFRCDPISEHNRLYWYRQTLGQGPEFLTYFQNEAQLEKSRLLSDRFSAERPKGSFSTLEIQRTEQGDSAMYLCASSIPTGKGDNYGYTFGSGTRLTVV.

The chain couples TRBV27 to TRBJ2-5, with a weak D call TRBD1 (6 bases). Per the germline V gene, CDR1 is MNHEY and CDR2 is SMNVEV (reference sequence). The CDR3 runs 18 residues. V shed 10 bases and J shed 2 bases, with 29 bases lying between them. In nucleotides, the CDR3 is TGTGCCACCCCACTGGGGGCAGTTACCGGTACTACGCAAGAGACCCAGTACTTC. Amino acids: CATPLGAVTGTTQETQYF.

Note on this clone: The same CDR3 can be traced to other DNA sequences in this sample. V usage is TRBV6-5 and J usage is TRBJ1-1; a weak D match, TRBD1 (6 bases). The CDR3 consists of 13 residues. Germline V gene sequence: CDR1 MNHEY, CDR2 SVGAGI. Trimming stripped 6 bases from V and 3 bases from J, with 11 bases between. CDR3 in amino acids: CASSLQGYTEAFF. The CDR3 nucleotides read TGTGCCAGCAGCTTACAGGGCTACACTGAAGCTTTCTTT.

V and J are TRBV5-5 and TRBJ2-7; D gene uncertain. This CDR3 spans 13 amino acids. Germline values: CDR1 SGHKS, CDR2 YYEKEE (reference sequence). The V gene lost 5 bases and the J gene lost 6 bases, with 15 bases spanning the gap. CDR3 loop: CASSLATASEQYF. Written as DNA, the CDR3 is TGTGCCAGCAGTCTGGCGACTGCATCCGAGCAGTACTTC.

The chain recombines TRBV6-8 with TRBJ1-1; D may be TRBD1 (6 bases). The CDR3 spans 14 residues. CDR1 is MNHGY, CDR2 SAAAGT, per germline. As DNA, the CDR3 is TGTGCGGTGAGACCGGGACAACCGAACACTGAAGCTTTCTTT. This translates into CAVRPGQPNTEAFF.

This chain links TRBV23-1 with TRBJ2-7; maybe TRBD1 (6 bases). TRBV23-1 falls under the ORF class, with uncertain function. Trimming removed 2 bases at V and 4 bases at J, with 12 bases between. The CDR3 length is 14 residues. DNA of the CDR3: TGCGCCAGCAGTCAACCAGGGGTGCATTACGAGCAGTACTTC. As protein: CASSQPGVHYEQYF.

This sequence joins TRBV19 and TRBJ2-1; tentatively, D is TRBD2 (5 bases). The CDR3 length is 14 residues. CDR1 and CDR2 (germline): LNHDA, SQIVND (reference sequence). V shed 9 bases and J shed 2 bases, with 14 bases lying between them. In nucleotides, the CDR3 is TGTGCCAGCCAGTCGGGGAACCCCTACAATGAGCAGTTCTTC. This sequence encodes CASQSGNPYNEQFF.

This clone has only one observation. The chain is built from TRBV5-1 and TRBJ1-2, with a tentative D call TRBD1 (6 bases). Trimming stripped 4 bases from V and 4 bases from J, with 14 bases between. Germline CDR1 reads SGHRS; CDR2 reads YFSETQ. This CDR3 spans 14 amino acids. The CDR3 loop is CASSPGTGFYGYTF. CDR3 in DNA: TGCGCCAGCAGCCCCGGAACAGGGTTCTATGGCTACACCTTC.

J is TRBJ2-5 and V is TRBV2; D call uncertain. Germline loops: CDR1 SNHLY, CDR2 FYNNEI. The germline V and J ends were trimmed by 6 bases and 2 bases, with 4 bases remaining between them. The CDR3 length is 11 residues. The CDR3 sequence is CASSLQETQYF. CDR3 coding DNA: TGTGCCAGCAGCCTACAAGAGACCCAGTACTTC.

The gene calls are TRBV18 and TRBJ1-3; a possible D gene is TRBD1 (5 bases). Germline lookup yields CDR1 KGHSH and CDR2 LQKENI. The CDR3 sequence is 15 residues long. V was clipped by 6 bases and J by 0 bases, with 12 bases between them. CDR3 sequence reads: CASSPQGSSGNTIYF. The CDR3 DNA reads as TGTGCCAGCTCGCCCCAGGGAAGCTCTGGAAACACCATATATTTT. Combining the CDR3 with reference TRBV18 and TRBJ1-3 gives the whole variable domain NAGVMQNPRHLVRRRGQEARLRCSPMKGHSHVYWYRQLPEEGLKFMVYLQKENIIDESGMPKERFSAEFPKEGPSILRIQQVVRGDSAAYFCASSPQGSSGNTIYFGEGSWLTVV.

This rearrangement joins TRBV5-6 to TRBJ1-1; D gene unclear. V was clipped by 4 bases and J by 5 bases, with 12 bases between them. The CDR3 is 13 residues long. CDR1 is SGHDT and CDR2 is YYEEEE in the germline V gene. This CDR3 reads CASSTGRGTEAFF. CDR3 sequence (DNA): TGTGCCAGCAGCACCGGACGAGGGACTGAAGCTTTCTTT.